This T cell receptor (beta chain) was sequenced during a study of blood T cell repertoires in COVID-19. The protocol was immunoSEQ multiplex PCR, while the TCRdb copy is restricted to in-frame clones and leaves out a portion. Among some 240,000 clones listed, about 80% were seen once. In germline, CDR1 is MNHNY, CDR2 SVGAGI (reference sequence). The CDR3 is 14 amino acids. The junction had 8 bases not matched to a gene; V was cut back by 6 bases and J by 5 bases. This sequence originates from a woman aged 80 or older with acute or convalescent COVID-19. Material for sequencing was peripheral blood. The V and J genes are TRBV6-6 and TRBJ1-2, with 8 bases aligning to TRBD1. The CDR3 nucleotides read TGTGCCAGCAGCTGGACAGGGAGGGAGTATGGCTACACCTTC. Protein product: CASSWTGREYGYTF.